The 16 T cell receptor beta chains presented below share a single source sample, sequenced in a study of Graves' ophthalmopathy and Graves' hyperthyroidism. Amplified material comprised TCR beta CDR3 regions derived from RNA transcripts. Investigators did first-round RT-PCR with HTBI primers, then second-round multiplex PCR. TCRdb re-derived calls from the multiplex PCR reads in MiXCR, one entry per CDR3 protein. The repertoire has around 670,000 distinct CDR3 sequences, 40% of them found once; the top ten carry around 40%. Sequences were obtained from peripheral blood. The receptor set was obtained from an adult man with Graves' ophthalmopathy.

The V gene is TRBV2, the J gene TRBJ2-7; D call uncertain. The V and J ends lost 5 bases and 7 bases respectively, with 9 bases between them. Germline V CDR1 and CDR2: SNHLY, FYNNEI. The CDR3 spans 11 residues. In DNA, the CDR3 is TGTGCCAGCAGTTCCCCCACAGAGCAGTACTTC. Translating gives CASSSPTEQYF.

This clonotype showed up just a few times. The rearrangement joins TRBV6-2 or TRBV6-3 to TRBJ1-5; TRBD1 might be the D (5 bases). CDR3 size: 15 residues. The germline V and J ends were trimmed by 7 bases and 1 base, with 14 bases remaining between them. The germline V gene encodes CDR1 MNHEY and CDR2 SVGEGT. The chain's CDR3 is CASTKQEVSNQPQHF. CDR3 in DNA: TGTGCCAGCACCAAACAGGAGGTCAGCAATCAGCCCCAGCATTTT.

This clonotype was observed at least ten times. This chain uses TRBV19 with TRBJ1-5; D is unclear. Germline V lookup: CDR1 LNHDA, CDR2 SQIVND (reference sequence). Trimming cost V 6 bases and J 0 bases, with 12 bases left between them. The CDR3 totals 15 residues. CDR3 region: CASSPDGNSNQPQHF. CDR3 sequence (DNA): TGTGCCAGTAGCCCTGACGGAAATAGCAATCAGCCCCAGCATTTT.

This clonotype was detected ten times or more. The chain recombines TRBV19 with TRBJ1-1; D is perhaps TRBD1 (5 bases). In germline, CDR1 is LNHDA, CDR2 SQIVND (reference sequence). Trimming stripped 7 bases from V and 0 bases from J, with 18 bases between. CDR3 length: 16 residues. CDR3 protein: CASNRGDGALNTEAFF. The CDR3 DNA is TGTGCCAGTAATAGGGGAGACGGAGCGTTGAACACTGAAGCTTTCTTT.

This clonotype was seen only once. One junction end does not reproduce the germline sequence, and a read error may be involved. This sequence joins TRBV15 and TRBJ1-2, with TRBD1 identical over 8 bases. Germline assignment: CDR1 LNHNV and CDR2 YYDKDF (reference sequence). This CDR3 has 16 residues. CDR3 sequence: CAASSQAVTGAYGYTF. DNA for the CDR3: TGTGCCGCCAGCAGCCAAGCGGTGACAGGGGCATATGGCTACACCTTC.

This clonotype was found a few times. This CDR3 is CSARDQGASTEAFF. The CDR3 DNA reads as TGCAGTGCTAGAGATCAGGGGGCGAGCACTGAAGCTTTCTTT. The chain couples TRBV20-1 to TRBJ1-1, with 8 bases matching TRBD1. Germline-derived CDR1 and CDR2 are DFQATT and SNEGSKA (reference sequence). CDR3 length: 14 residues. V trimming: 0 bases; J trimming: 4 bases; junction bases outside the gene matches: 4.

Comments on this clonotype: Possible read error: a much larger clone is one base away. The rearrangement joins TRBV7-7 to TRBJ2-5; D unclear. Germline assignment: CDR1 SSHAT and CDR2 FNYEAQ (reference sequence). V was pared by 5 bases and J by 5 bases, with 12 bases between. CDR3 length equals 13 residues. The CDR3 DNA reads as TGTGCCAGCAGCCCATTCGCGCTGGAGACCCAGTACTTC. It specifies CASSPFALETQYF. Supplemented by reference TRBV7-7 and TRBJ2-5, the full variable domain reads GAGVSQSPRYKVTKRGQDVTLRCDPISSHATLYWYQQALGQGPEFLTYFNYEAQPDKSGLPSDRFSAERPEGSISTLTIQRTEQRDSAMYRCASSPFALETQYFGPGTRLLVL.

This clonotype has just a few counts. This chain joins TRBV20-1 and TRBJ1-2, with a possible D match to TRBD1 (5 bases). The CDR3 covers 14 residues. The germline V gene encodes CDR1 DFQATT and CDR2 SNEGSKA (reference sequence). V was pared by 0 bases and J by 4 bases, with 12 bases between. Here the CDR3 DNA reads TGCAGTGCTAGAGATATCAGGGCGGTCTATGGCTACACCTTC. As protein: CSARDIRAVYGYTF.

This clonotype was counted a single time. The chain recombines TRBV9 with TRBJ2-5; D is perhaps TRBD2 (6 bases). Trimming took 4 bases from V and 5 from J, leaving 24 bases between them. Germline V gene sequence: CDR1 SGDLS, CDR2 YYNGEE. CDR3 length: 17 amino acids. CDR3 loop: CASSQEGGANREETQYF. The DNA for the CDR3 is TGTGCCAGCAGCCAAGAAGGCGGGGCTAACCGGGAGGAGACCCAGTACTTC.

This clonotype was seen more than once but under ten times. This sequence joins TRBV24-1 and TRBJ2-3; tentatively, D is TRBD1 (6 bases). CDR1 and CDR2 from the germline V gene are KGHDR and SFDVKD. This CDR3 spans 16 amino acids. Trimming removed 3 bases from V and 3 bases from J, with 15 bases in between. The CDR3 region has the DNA TGTGCCACCAGTGATGGAGACAGGCGAACGACAGATACGCAGTATTTT. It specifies CATSDGDRRTTDTQYF.

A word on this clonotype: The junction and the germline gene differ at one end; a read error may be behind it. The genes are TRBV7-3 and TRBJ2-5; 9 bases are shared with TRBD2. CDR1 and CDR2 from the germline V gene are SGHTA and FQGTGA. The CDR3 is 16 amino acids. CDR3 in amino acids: CASSQGAGGYEETQYF. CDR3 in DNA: TGCGCCAGCAGCCAAGGAGCGGGGGGCTATGAAGAGACCCAGTACTTC. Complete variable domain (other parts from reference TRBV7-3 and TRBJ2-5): GAGVSQTPSNKVTEKGKYVELRCDPISGHTALYWYRQSLGQGPEFLIYFQGTGAADDSGLPNDRFFAVRPEGSVSTLKIQRTERGDSAVYLCASSQGAGGYEETQYFGPGTRLLVL.

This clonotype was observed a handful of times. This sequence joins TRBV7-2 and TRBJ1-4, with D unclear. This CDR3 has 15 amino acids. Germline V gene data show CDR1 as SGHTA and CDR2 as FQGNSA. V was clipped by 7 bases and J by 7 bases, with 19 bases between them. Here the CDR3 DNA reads TGTGCCAGCACCCTCATGGGTTTCTGGAGTGAAAAACTGTTTTTT. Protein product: CASTLMGFWSEKLFF.

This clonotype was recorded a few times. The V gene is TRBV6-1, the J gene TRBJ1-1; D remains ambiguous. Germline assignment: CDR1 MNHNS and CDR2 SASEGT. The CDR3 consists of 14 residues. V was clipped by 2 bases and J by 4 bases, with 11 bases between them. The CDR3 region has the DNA TGTGCCAGCAGTGAAACGCAATCGAGCACTGAAGCTTTCTTT. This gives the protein CASSETQSSTEAFF.

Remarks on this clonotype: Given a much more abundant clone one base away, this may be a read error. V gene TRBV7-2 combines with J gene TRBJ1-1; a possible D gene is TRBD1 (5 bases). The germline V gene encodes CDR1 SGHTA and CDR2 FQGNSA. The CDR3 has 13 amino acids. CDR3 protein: CAGSLARATEAFF. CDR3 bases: TGTGCCGGCAGCTTAGCCAGGGCCACTGAAGCTTTCTTT.

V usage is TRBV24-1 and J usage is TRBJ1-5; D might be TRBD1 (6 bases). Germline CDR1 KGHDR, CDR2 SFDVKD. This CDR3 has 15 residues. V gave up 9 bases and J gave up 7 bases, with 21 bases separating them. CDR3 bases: TGTGCCACCTTACTTAAGGGGGTAGGTCCCCAGCCCCAGCATTTT. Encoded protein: CATLLKGVGPQPQHF.

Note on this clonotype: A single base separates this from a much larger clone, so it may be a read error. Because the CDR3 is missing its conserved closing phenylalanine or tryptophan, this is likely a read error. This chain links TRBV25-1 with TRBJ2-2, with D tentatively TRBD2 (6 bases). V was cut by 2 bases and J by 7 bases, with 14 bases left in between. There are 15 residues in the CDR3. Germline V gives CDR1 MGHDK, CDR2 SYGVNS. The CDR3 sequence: CASSEGAGRSGELFV. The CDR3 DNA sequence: TGTGCCAGCAGTGAAGGGGCAGGGAGGAGCGGGGAGCTGTTTGTT.